These T cell receptor beta chains were read from a single sample in a study of Ad26.COV2.S vaccination and SARS-CoV-2 variants. Assay: immunoSEQ multiplex PCR; the TCRdb copy retains only in-frame clones and omits some. The sample lists approximately 360,000 clones, 83% occurring once. The sequencing here drew on peripheral blood, taken in a trial of Ad26.COV2.S vaccine versus placebo. The receptor source for this set is a person aged 18 to 65 who received the Ad26.COV2.S COVID-19 vaccine or a placebo. Each CDR3 is given with its conserved first and last residue. The order of the fields is J gene, D gene, clone size, V gene, CDR3 protein, CDR3 DNA. D genes are given only for firm matches. Clone size is not always given. Where it is, it says once, few, many or a class for expanded clones.

j_call: TRBJ2-7
d_call: .
clone_size: .
v_call: TRBV6-5
cdr3_aa: CASRPTRRGEQYF
cdr3_nt: TGTGCCAGCCGACCTACCCGGCGAGGCGAGCAGTACTTC

j_call: TRBJ1-5
d_call: .
clone_size: .
v_call: TRBV19
cdr3_aa: CASSITGSNQPQHF
cdr3_nt: TGTGCCAGTAGTATTACAGGTAGCAATCAGCCCCAGCATTTT

j_call: TRBJ2-7
d_call: TRBD1
clone_size: .
v_call: TRBV10-3
cdr3_aa: CAISDVGTGGRAEQYF
cdr3_nt: TGTGCCATCAGTGACGTCGGGACAGGGGGACGAGCCGAGCAGTACTTC

j_call: TRBJ2-7
d_call: TRBD2
clone_size: .
v_call: TRBV13
cdr3_aa: CASSLGLRTYEQYF
cdr3_nt: TGTGCCAGCAGCCTGGGACTACGAACCTACGAGCAGTACTTC

j_call: TRBJ1-2
d_call: TRBD1
clone_size: .
v_call: TRBV28
cdr3_aa: CALGQSFYGYTF
cdr3_nt: TGTGCCCTGGGACAGAGCTTCTATGGCTACACCTTC

j_call: TRBJ1-1
d_call: .
clone_size: .
v_call: TRBV11-3
cdr3_aa: CASSLGRMNTEAFF
cdr3_nt: TGTGCCAGCAGCTTAGGACGGATGAACACTGAAGCTTTCTTT

j_call: TRBJ1-4
d_call: .
clone_size: .
v_call: TRBV10-2
cdr3_aa: CASSDRDEKLFF
cdr3_nt: TGCGCCAGCAGTGATAGGGATGAAAAACTGTTTTTT

j_call: TRBJ1-1
d_call: .
clone_size: few
v_call: TRBV29-1
cdr3_aa: CSVEGSNGMNTEAFF
cdr3_nt: TGCAGCGTTGAAGGGTCGAACGGGATGAACACTGAAGCTTTCTTT

j_call: TRBJ2-5
d_call: TRBD2
clone_size: .
v_call: TRBV6-5
cdr3_aa: CASSYPGGRETQYF
cdr3_nt: TGTGCCAGCAGTTACCCCGGGGGGAGGGAGACCCAGTACTTC

j_call: TRBJ2-5
d_call: .
clone_size: .
v_call: TRBV7-9
cdr3_aa: CASRSWGERQFETQYF
cdr3_nt: TGTGCCAGCAGGAGCTGGGGGGAGCGTCAATTCGAGACCCAGTACTTC

j_call: TRBJ2-2
d_call: TRBD2
clone_size: .
v_call: TRBV5-1
cdr3_aa: CASSPLAGGNTGELFF
cdr3_nt: TGCGCCAGCAGCCCGCTGGCGGGAGGGAACACCGGGGAGCTGTTTTTT

j_call: TRBJ2-7
d_call: TRBD1
clone_size: .
v_call: TRBV2
cdr3_aa: CASSEGDRVYEQYF
cdr3_nt: TGTGCCAGCAGTGAAGGGGACAGGGTCTACGAGCAGTACTTC

j_call: TRBJ2-7
d_call: .
clone_size: .
v_call: TRBV15
cdr3_aa: CATSREWTSYEQYF
cdr3_nt: TGTGCCACCAGCAGAGAGTGGACCTCCTACGAGCAGTACTTC

j_call: TRBJ2-1
d_call: .
clone_size: .
v_call: TRBV3-1/TRBV3-2
cdr3_aa: CASSPTRNSYNEQFF
cdr3_nt: TGTGCCAGCAGCCCCACTAGGAACTCCTACAATGAGCAGTTCTTC

j_call: TRBJ2-3
d_call: TRBD2
clone_size: .
v_call: TRBV5-4
cdr3_aa: CASSVRIAGGFTDTQYF
cdr3_nt: TGTGCCAGCAGCGTCCGGATTGCGGGGGGGTTCACAGATACGCAGTATTTT

j_call: TRBJ1-2
d_call: .
clone_size: .
v_call: TRBV6-5
cdr3_aa: CASSLEGSYGYTF
cdr3_nt: TGTGCCAGCAGTCTCGAAGGGTCTTATGGCTACACCTTC

j_call: TRBJ1-2
d_call: .
clone_size: .
v_call: TRBV7-2
cdr3_aa: CASSLDPGSNYGYTF
cdr3_nt: TGTGCCAGCAGCTTAGATCCGGGGTCTAACTATGGCTACACCTTC

j_call: TRBJ2-7
d_call: TRBD2
clone_size: .
v_call: TRBV9
cdr3_aa: CASSARGGSYEQYF
cdr3_nt: TGTGCCAGCAGCGCGCGGGGGGGATCCTACGAGCAGTACTTC

j_call: TRBJ2-7
d_call: .
clone_size: .
v_call: TRBV19
cdr3_aa: CASSMVGNSYEQYF
cdr3_nt: TGTGCCAGTAGTATGGTTGGGAACTCCTACGAGCAGTACTTC

j_call: TRBJ2-3
d_call: .
clone_size: .
v_call: TRBV7-2
cdr3_aa: CASSPSAGRTDTQYF
cdr3_nt: TGTGCCAGCAGCCCTTCGGCAGGGCGCACAGATACGCAGTATTTT

j_call: TRBJ2-7
d_call: TRBD2
clone_size: .
v_call: TRBV5-1
cdr3_aa: CASSLQGLAGAEQYF
cdr3_nt: TGCGCCAGCAGCTTGCAAGGCCTAGCGGGGGCCGAGCAGTACTTC

j_call: TRBJ2-2
d_call: .
clone_size: .
v_call: TRBV5-1
cdr3_aa: CASSLGRETGELFF
cdr3_nt: TGCGCCAGCAGCTTGGGACGGGAAACCGGGGAGCTGTTTTTT

j_call: TRBJ1-2
d_call: .
clone_size: .
v_call: TRBV11-3
cdr3_aa: CASSLGLQKYGYTF
cdr3_nt: TGTGCCAGCAGCTTAGGTCTTCAGAAATATGGCTACACCTTC

j_call: TRBJ2-5
d_call: TRBD1
clone_size: .
v_call: TRBV30
cdr3_aa: CAWTTGTRETQYF
cdr3_nt: TGTGCCTGGACGACAGGGACGAGAGAGACCCAGTACTTC

j_call: TRBJ2-7
d_call: .
clone_size: .
v_call: TRBV7-9
cdr3_aa: CASSSREGDSYEQYF
cdr3_nt: TGTGCCAGCAGCTCCAGGGAGGGGGACTCCTACGAGCAGTACTTC

j_call: TRBJ1-1
d_call: .
clone_size: .
v_call: TRBV11-1
cdr3_aa: CASSLGPGTEAFF
cdr3_nt: TGTGCCAGCAGCTTAGGCCCCGGCACTGAAGCTTTCTTT

j_call: TRBJ1-1
d_call: TRBD1
clone_size: .
v_call: TRBV7-9
cdr3_aa: CASSPGTGLNTEAFF
cdr3_nt: TGTGCCAGCAGCCCCGGGACAGGACTGAACACTGAAGCTTTCTTT

j_call: TRBJ2-7
d_call: TRBD1
clone_size: .
v_call: TRBV7-2
cdr3_aa: CASSYPGQVSYEQYF
cdr3_nt: TGTGCCAGCAGCTATCCGGGACAGGTATCCTACGAGCAGTACTTC

j_call: TRBJ2-7
d_call: .
clone_size: .
v_call: TRBV7-3
cdr3_aa: CARPSSYEQYF
cdr3_nt: TGTGCCCGCCCCTCTTCCTACGAGCAGTACTTC

j_call: TRBJ1-1
d_call: TRBD1
clone_size: .
v_call: TRBV6-4
cdr3_aa: CASSVDRASTEAFF
cdr3_nt: TGTGCCAGCAGTGTTGACAGGGCAAGCACTGAAGCTTTCTTT

j_call: TRBJ2-7
d_call: TRBD1
clone_size: .
v_call: TRBV7-8
cdr3_aa: CASSLGQGWYEQYF
cdr3_nt: TGTGCCAGCAGCTTAGGACAGGGGTGGTACGAGCAGTACTTC

j_call: TRBJ1-5
d_call: .
clone_size: few
v_call: TRBV6-2/TRBV6-3
cdr3_aa: CASSYGGANQPQHF
cdr3_nt: TGTGCCAGCAGTTACGGAGGGGCAAATCAGCCCCAGCATTTT

j_call: TRBJ2-1
d_call: TRBD1
clone_size: .
v_call: TRBV9
cdr3_aa: CASSVGDRLRNEQFF
cdr3_nt: TGTGCCAGCAGCGTAGGGGACAGGCTTAGGAATGAGCAGTTCTTC

j_call: TRBJ1-6
d_call: TRBD1
clone_size: .
v_call: TRBV7-9
cdr3_aa: CASSFETGNSPLHF
cdr3_nt: TGTGCCAGCAGCTTTGAGACAGGGAATTCACCCCTCCACTTT

j_call: TRBJ1-5
d_call: .
clone_size: once
v_call: TRBV27
cdr3_aa: CASSGGLGALQPQHF
cdr3_nt: TGTGCCAGCAGTGGTGGATTAGGTGCCCTCCAGCCCCAGCATTTT

j_call: TRBJ1-2
d_call: .
clone_size: few
v_call: TRBV5-6
cdr3_aa: CASSLGTAGYGYTF
cdr3_nt: TGTGCCAGCAGCTTGGGGACAGCGGGATATGGCTACACCTTC

j_call: TRBJ1-4
d_call: .
clone_size: once
v_call: TRBV19
cdr3_aa: CACRPRGEKLFF
cdr3_nt: TGTGCCTGCAGACCGAGGGGGGAAAAACTGTTTTTT

j_call: TRBJ2-1
d_call: TRBD1
clone_size: .
v_call: TRBV11-3
cdr3_aa: CASSPRDRDLDEQFF
cdr3_nt: TGTGCCAGCAGCCCCCGGGACAGGGACCTGGATGAGCAGTTCTTC

j_call: TRBJ2-7
d_call: .
clone_size: .
v_call: TRBV10-1
cdr3_aa: CASPPRTGSPYEQYF
cdr3_nt: TGCGCCAGCCCTCCTAGGACCGGGTCGCCCTACGAGCAGTACTTC

j_call: TRBJ1-1
d_call: .
clone_size: .
v_call: TRBV11-2
cdr3_aa: CASSLEAGFSTEAFF
cdr3_nt: TGTGCCAGCAGCTTAGAGGCTGGGTTCAGCACTGAAGCTTTCTTT

j_call: TRBJ1-2
d_call: .
clone_size: .
v_call: TRBV6-5
cdr3_aa: CASRIRGNYGYTF
cdr3_nt: TGTGCCAGCAGAATCAGGGGAAACTATGGCTACACCTTC

j_call: TRBJ2-3
d_call: .
clone_size: .
v_call: TRBV19
cdr3_aa: CASSVSTDTQYF
cdr3_nt: TGTGCCAGTAGCGTGAGCACAGATACGCAGTATTTT

j_call: TRBJ1-1
d_call: .
clone_size: .
v_call: TRBV13
cdr3_aa: CASSLGARATEAFF
cdr3_nt: TGTGCCAGCAGCTTAGGGGCCAGGGCGACTGAAGCTTTCTTT

j_call: TRBJ1-4
d_call: TRBD1
clone_size: .
v_call: TRBV19
cdr3_aa: CASSSDRGLDEKLFF
cdr3_nt: TGTGCCAGTAGTTCGGACAGGGGACTAGATGAAAAACTGTTTTTT

j_call: TRBJ1-6
d_call: .
clone_size: .
v_call: TRBV4-2
cdr3_aa: CASSQGVRWVKTTSPLHF
cdr3_nt: TGTGCCAGCAGCCAAGGTGTAAGATGGGTCAAAACGACCTCACCCCTCCACTTT

j_call: TRBJ1-5
d_call: TRBD1
clone_size: .
v_call: TRBV19
cdr3_aa: CASSIDHRGLNQPQHF
cdr3_nt: TGTGCCAGTAGTATAGACCACAGGGGGTTAAATCAGCCCCAGCATTTT

j_call: TRBJ1-4
d_call: .
clone_size: .
v_call: TRBV7-2
cdr3_aa: CASTLTGSIREKLFF
cdr3_nt: TGTGCCAGCACTCTAACCGGGTCCATCAGGGAAAAACTGTTTTTT

j_call: TRBJ2-2
d_call: .
clone_size: .
v_call: TRBV7-9
cdr3_aa: CASSLVASELFF
cdr3_nt: TGTGCCAGCAGCTTAGTGGCCTCGGAGCTGTTTTTT

j_call: TRBJ1-1
d_call: .
clone_size: .
v_call: TRBV27
cdr3_aa: CASSSPPGRGTEAFF
cdr3_nt: TGTGCCAGCAGTTCGCCTCCGGGACGAGGGACTGAAGCTTTCTTT

j_call: TRBJ1-5
d_call: .
clone_size: once
v_call: TRBV12-5
cdr3_aa: CASGLGDNSNQPQHF
cdr3_nt: TGTGCTAGTGGTTTGGGAGACAATAGCAATCAGCCCCAGCATTTT

j_call: TRBJ2-2
d_call: .
clone_size: .
v_call: TRBV24-1
cdr3_aa: CATSDLKGYTGELFF
cdr3_nt: TGTGCCACCAGTGATTTAAAGGGGTACACCGGGGAGCTGTTTTTT

j_call: TRBJ2-7
d_call: .
clone_size: .
v_call: TRBV18
cdr3_aa: CASSSGRQPYEQYF
cdr3_nt: TGTGCCAGCTCATCGGGACGGCAGCCCTACGAGCAGTACTTC

j_call: TRBJ1-6
d_call: .
clone_size: .
v_call: TRBV7-8
cdr3_aa: CASSLVGSGNYNSPLHF
cdr3_nt: TGTGCCAGCAGCTTAGTTGGGTCCGGGAACTATAATTCACCCCTCCACTTT

j_call: TRBJ2-5
d_call: .
clone_size: once
v_call: TRBV6-5
cdr3_aa: CASGYPPETQYF
cdr3_nt: TGTGCCAGCGGTTACCCCCCAGAGACCCAGTACTTC

j_call: TRBJ2-3
d_call: TRBD2
clone_size: .
v_call: TRBV7-9
cdr3_aa: CASSLLTSGSSHTQYF
cdr3_nt: TGTGCCAGCAGCCTCCTCACTAGCGGGAGTAGTCATACGCAGTATTTT

j_call: TRBJ2-1
d_call: TRBD2
clone_size: .
v_call: TRBV9
cdr3_aa: CASSATSGREAEQFF
cdr3_nt: TGTGCCAGCAGCGCGACTAGCGGGAGGGAAGCTGAGCAGTTCTTC

j_call: TRBJ1-1
d_call: TRBD1
clone_size: .
v_call: TRBV13
cdr3_aa: CASSPAGTGGTEAFF
cdr3_nt: TGTGCCAGCAGCCCGGCCGGGACAGGGGGGACTGAAGCTTTCTTT

j_call: TRBJ2-7
d_call: .
clone_size: .
v_call: TRBV19
cdr3_aa: CASSIGHIGFYEQYF
cdr3_nt: TGTGCCAGTAGTATTGGACACATCGGGTTCTACGAGCAGTACTTC